This entry lists 30 T cell receptor beta chains sequenced from one sample in a study of blood T cell repertoires in COVID-19. The method was immunoSEQ multiplex PCR; TCRdb's version includes in-frame clones alone and lacks a portion of them. Of approximately 210,000 clones detected, over 65% appear once; the ten largest clones hold roughly 2.7%. The sequenced sample was peripheral blood. These receptors all come from a woman between 65 and 79 years old with active or convalescent COVID-19.

This rearrangement joins TRBV6-6 to TRBJ1-6, with 7 positions matching TRBD1. The CDR3 spans 14 residues. Germline V gene sequence: CDR1 MNHNY, CDR2 SVGAGI (reference sequence). The trim removed 6 bases at V and 9 bases at J, leaving 8 bases unmatched. The CDR3 sequence: CASSHNRGGSPLHF. CDR3 nucleotide sequence: TGTGCCAGCAGCCACAACAGGGGTGGTTCACCCCTCCACTTT.

The DNA for the CDR3 is TGTGCCAGTAGTATAACGGGTCGGCGACGGGGGGAGGAGACCCAGTACTTC. This gives the protein CASSITGRRRGEETQYF. The rearrangement joins TRBV19 to TRBJ2-5; TRBD2 matches 7 bases. The V and J ends lost 2 bases and 5 bases, in that order; junction bases with no gene match: 14. Looked up from germline, CDR1 is LNHDA and CDR2 is SQIVND (reference sequence). The CDR3 totals 17 residues.

This clone came up a few times. This chain joins TRBV27 and TRBJ2-7; 9 positions agree with TRBD2. The CDR3 has 16 residues. After removal of 2 bases from V and 3 bases from J, the junction contained 8 bases not matched to a gene. Germline CDR1 MNHEY, CDR2 SMNVEV (reference sequence). CDR3 sequence (DNA): TGTGCCAGCAGTTTAGTTTTGGCGGGGGGGGTCTACGAGCAGTACTTC. Translating it yields CASSLVLAGGVYEQYF.

The V gene is TRBV27, the J gene TRBJ1-5; tentatively, D is TRBD1 (5 bases). Germline loops: CDR1 MNHEY, CDR2 SMNVEV (reference sequence). The ends were cut back, 2 bases at V and 0 bases at J, with 17 bases in the middle. CDR3 length equals 18 residues. CDR3 sequence: CASSLRRGPPYSNQPQHF. The CDR3 region has the DNA TGTGCCAGCAGTTTAAGGAGGGGACCTCCATATAGCAATCAGCCCCAGCATTTT.

The V gene is TRBV19, the J gene TRBJ2-7; 10 positions agree with TRBD1. After removal of 6 bases from V and 2 bases from J, the junction contained 10 bases not matched to a gene. This CDR3 spans 16 amino acids. Germline V lookup: CDR1 LNHDA, CDR2 SQIVND (reference sequence). The chain's CDR3 is CASSSRQGARTYEQYF. The CDR3 DNA reads TGTGCCAGTAGCTCGAGACAGGGGGCGAGGACCTACGAGCAGTACTTC.

The V call is TRBV7-9, the J call TRBJ2-7; TRBD1 matches at 12 bases. The trim removed 3 bases at V and 2 bases at J, leaving 11 bases unmatched. The germline gives CDR1 SEHNR, CDR2 FQNEAQ (reference sequence). CDR3 length equals 18 residues. The CDR3: CASSLGTGGLFPTYEQYF. CDR3 DNA sequence: TGTGCCAGCAGCTTGGGGACAGGGGGCCTTTTTCCCACCTACGAGCAGTACTTC.

At least ten counts were recorded for this clone. The V call is TRBV7-9, the J call TRBJ2-7; 10 bases agree with TRBD1. The CDR3 has 15 residues. J lost 1 base, V lost 5 bases, and 5 bases had no gene match. CDR1 is SEHNR and CDR2 is FQNEAQ in the germline V gene (reference sequence). The CDR3 reads CASSRQGASSYEQYF. The CDR3 bases are TGTGCCAGCAGCCGACAGGGGGCCAGTTCCTACGAGCAGTACTTC.

The J gene is TRBJ2-1, the V gene TRBV6-2 or TRBV6-3; perhaps TRBD1 as D (6 bases). The germline V gene encodes CDR1 MNHEY and CDR2 SVGEGT. The CDR3 is made up of 12 amino acids. V was clipped by 4 bases and J by 9 bases, with 10 bases between them. The CDR3 DNA reads as TGTGCCAGCAGTTCATCAGGGGTTGAGCAGTTCTTC. The encoded protein is CASSSSGVEQFF.

Here the CDR3 DNA reads TGTGCCAGCAGCCCGGGGACAGGGGGTAACTATGGCTACACCTTC. Encoded protein: CASSPGTGGNYGYTF. The chain has TRBV5-4 and TRBJ1-2; 11 bases align to TRBD1. The CDR3 is 15 residues long. J was trimmed by 1 base and V by 4 bases; bases with no gene match: 3. CDR1 and CDR2 (germline): SGHNT, YYREEE (reference sequence).

The chain couples TRBV30 to TRBJ1-6; possibly TRBD1 for D (5 bases). V shed 4 bases and J shed 6 bases, with 10 bases lying between them. CDR1 is GTSNPN and CDR2 is SVGIG in the germline V gene (reference sequence). There are 13 residues in the CDR3. Here the CDR3 DNA reads TGTGCCTGGACCGGGGGAACTAATTCACCCCTCCACTTT. As protein: CAWTGGTNSPLHF.

The chain recombines TRBV7-9 with TRBJ1-1; no definite D call. CDR3 length: 11 amino acids. Per germline, CDR1 SEHNR and CDR2 FQNEAQ (reference sequence). V shed 1 base and J shed 7 bases, with 4 bases lying between them. CDR3 nucleotides: TGTGCCAGCAGCTTAGTCAGTGAAGCTTTCTTT. Protein sequence: CASSLVSEAFF.

This chain connects TRBV13 to TRBJ2-3; D gene unclear. The CDR3 totals 13 residues. Germline CDR1 PRHDT, CDR2 FYEKMQ (reference sequence). V gave up 0 bases and J gave up 4 bases, with 5 bases separating them. CDR3 region: CASSLGQSDTQYF. CDR3 DNA: TGTGCCAGCAGCTTAGGGCAGTCAGATACGCAGTATTTT.

The V call is TRBV29-1, the J call TRBJ2-7, with D tentatively TRBD1 (6 bases). Per germline, CDR1 SQVTM and CDR2 ANQGSEA. CDR3 length equals 15 residues. The V end was cut by 4 bases, the J end by 2 bases, with 18 bases between. The CDR3 sequence is CSVVGGNRVTYEQYF. CDR3 sequence (DNA): TGCAGCGTTGTAGGCGGCAACAGGGTGACCTACGAGCAGTACTTC.

The V call is TRBV7-3, the J call TRBJ2-1; D might be TRBD2 (6 bases). The CDR3 has 15 residues. Germline V gene data show CDR1 as SGHTA and CDR2 as FQGTGA. The ends were cut back, 5 bases at V and 7 bases at J, with 18 bases in the middle. The CDR3, as DNA: TGTGCCAGCAGCCCAAGCGGGCCCCCCGGTAATGAGCAGTTCTTC. It translates to CASSPSGPPGNEQFF.

There are a few counts of this clone. This chain connects TRBV7-7 to TRBJ2-7, with D maybe TRBD2 (6 bases). The CDR3 has 15 residues. V lost 1 base and J 2 bases, leaving 12 bases between the germline ends. Per germline, CDR1 SSHAT and CDR2 FNYEAQ (reference sequence). CDR3 nucleotides: TGTGCCAGCAGCTTAGGATGGGGGGATACCTACGAGCAGTACTTC. Translated, it gives CASSLGWGDTYEQYF.

The chain is built from TRBV18 and TRBJ2-2; weak D call: TRBD2 (6 bases). Germline V gives CDR1 KGHSH, CDR2 LQKENI. The germline V and J ends were trimmed by 1 base and 7 bases, with 16 bases remaining between them. The CDR3 loop spans 16 amino acids. The CDR3, as DNA: TGTGCCAGCTCACCACAGACGGGGCGCGGGGTCGGGGAGCTGTTTTTT. Protein product: CASSPQTGRGVGELFF.

This clone was detected only a few times. The chain links TRBV6-5 to TRBJ2-2, with unresolved D. From germline, CDR1 is MNHEY and CDR2 SVGAGI. CDR3 length equals 15 residues. V dropped 0 bases and J dropped 2 bases, with 7 bases sitting between them. The CDR3 spells CASSYSILNTGELFF. The CDR3 DNA is TGTGCCAGCAGTTACTCGATACTAAACACCGGGGAGCTGTTTTTT.

The sample holds a few counts of this clone. The chain uses TRBV7-9 and TRBJ1-1; 7 bases fit TRBD1. CDR3 length equals 13 residues. Per the germline V gene, CDR1 is SEHNR and CDR2 is FQNEAQ (reference sequence). J gave up 8 bases and V 1 base, and 4 bases lay outside the gene matches. Here the CDR3 reads CASSLEGGREAFF. Written as DNA, the CDR3 is TGTGCCAGCAGCTTAGAAGGGGGCCGCGAAGCTTTCTTT.

The chain combines TRBV27 with TRBJ1-4, with no clear D. The CDR3 runs to 15 residues. Germline V gives CDR1 MNHEY, CDR2 SMNVEV (reference sequence). V was cut by 5 bases and J by 4 bases, with 14 bases left in between. The DNA for the CDR3 is TGTGCCAGCAGTCCGCACAGAAATGGTAATGAAAAACTGTTTTTT. Encoded protein: CASSPHRNGNEKLFF.

This chain joins TRBV3-1 (or the pseudogene TRBV3-2) and TRBJ1-6; 8 bases match TRBD1. The V gene end was trimmed by 4 bases and the J gene end by 6 bases; junction bases not matched to a gene: 5. The CDR3 has 15 amino acids. Germline V CDR1 and CDR2: LGHDT, YNNKEL (reference sequence). The CDR3 region is CASSPRTGTNSPLHF. As DNA, the CDR3 is TGTGCCAGCAGCCCCCGGACAGGGACTAATTCACCCCTCCACTTT.

The chain joins TRBV27 to TRBJ1-5, with TRBD1 matching 7 bases. Germline V lookup: CDR1 MNHEY, CDR2 SMNVEV (reference sequence). V shed 5 bases, J shed 0 bases, and the junction held 10 bases outside the gene matches. The CDR3 extends over 17 amino acids. Here the CDR3 reads CASSISQDRYSNQPQHF. CDR3 DNA sequence: TGTGCCAGCAGTATAAGCCAGGACAGGTATAGCAATCAGCCCCAGCATTTT.

The chain employs TRBV2 and TRBJ1-5; possibly TRBD1 for D (6 bases). The CDR3 runs to 15 residues. CDR1 is SNHLY and CDR2 is FYNNEI in the germline V gene. V lost 8 bases to trimming and J lost 1 base, with 15 bases between them. CDR3 sequence reads: CASGAGVQSNQPQHF. The CDR3 DNA sequence: TGTGCCAGCGGGGCAGGGGTACAGAGCAATCAGCCCCAGCATTTT.

The CDR3 DNA follows: TGTGCCAGCCGGGGACTAGCGGGAGGGTGGGGTTATTTT. This codes for CASRGLAGGWGYF. The chain combines TRBV12-3 or TRBV12-4 with TRBJ2-3; 16 nucleotides match TRBD2. V lost 8 bases to trimming and J lost 15 bases; unmatched junction nucleotides: 8. The CDR3 consists of 13 residues.

The V call is TRBV18, the J call TRBJ1-1; 9 positions match TRBD1. Per germline, CDR1 KGHSH and CDR2 LQKENI. The ends lost 4 bases at V and 5 bases at J; junction bases unmatched: 8. CDR3 length equals 15 residues. The CDR3, as DNA: TGTGCCAGCTCACGGGACAGGGCTGATAAAACTGAAGCTTTCTTT. Its translation: CASSRDRADKTEAFF.

This chain joins TRBV27 and TRBJ2-1; TRBD2 matches 8 bases. Germline values: CDR1 MNHEY, CDR2 SMNVEV (reference sequence). Losses at the gene ends were 8 bases for V and 7 bases for J; bases not matched to a gene: 25. This CDR3 spans 19 amino acids. CDR3 DNA sequence: TGTGCCAGCGCCCCCCCGCCTGCCGCGGGGGGTCTTCGGGGGAATGAGCAGTTCTTC. Translation: CASAPPPAAGGLRGNEQFF.

The V gene is TRBV5-1, the J gene TRBJ2-3, with TRBD2 as a possible D gene (6 bases). This CDR3 has 16 residues. Germline CDR1 and CDR2: SGHRS and YFSETQ. Trimming left V 0 bases short and J 1 base short, with 12 bases between. CDR3 residues: CASSLDTPGGTDTQYF. Here the CDR3 DNA reads TGCGCCAGCAGCTTGGACACACCGGGGGGCACAGATACGCAGTATTTT.

The chain uses TRBV11-2 and TRBJ2-7, with D possibly being TRBD2 (5 bases). The length of the CDR3 is 14 residues. Germline V gene data show CDR1 as SGHAT and CDR2 as FQNNGV. Trimming took 1 base from V and 0 from J, leaving 7 bases between them. The CDR3 DNA is TGTGCCAGCAGCTTAGTTGAGGGCTCCTACGAGCAGTACTTC. Its translation is CASSLVEGSYEQYF.

The chain couples TRBV27 to TRBJ1-4, with D unclear. Germline V gene sequence: CDR1 MNHEY, CDR2 SMNVEV (reference sequence). This CDR3 is 14 amino acids long. With 7 bases removed from V and 6 bases from J, the gap between germline ends came to 15 bases. Here the CDR3 reads CASTRRVSYEKLFF. The CDR3, as DNA: TGTGCCAGCACCCGCCGGGTCTCCTATGAAAAACTGTTTTTT.

The chain joins TRBV10-3 to TRBJ2-7; TRBD1 aligns across 10 bases. This CDR3 contains 13 residues. V shed 9 bases and J 5 bases; nucleotides not matched to a gene: 7. Germline V gene data show CDR1 as ENHRY and CDR2 as SYGVKD. The CDR3 sequence is CAIRGTGVHEQYF. CDR3 sequence (DNA): TGTGCCATAAGGGGGACAGGGGTCCACGAGCAGTACTTC.

The J gene is TRBJ1-5, the V gene TRBV6-2 or TRBV6-3; no definite D call. Trimming removed 1 base from V and 10 bases from J, with 14 bases in between. Germline V gene data show CDR1 as MNHEY and CDR2 as SVGEGT. The CDR3 runs to 14 residues. CDR3: CASSYLSVSSPQHF. DNA for the CDR3: TGTGCCAGCAGTTACTTGAGCGTGTCATCTCCCCAGCATTTT.